This T cell receptor beta chain was recorded in a study of CD8+ T cells in alopecia areata. Study findings and constraints: Clonality in lesional scalp, especially alopecia totalis/universalis, exceeded that of normal scalp. Alphabeta T cells residing in normal skin are also sequenced in scalp samples.

Samples from alopecia areata patients were lesional scalp punch biopsies and peripheral blood. From PBMCs, CD4+ and CD8+ T cells were sorted. Turning to this clone: Its target is not known.

As the sequencing template, cDNA was produced by extracting RNA and reverse transcribing it. Repertoires were generated with immunoSEQ multiplex PCR, while TCRdb's copy carries only in-frame clones and drops some. The top ten hold 10% to 13% of the sample, which has 100,000 to 150,000 clones, 45% to 50% seen once. Trimming pared 5 bases from V and 5 bases from J, leaving 5 bases between. Germline V CDR1 and CDR2: DFQATT, SNEGSKA (reference sequence). This CDR3 contains 10 residues. This clonotype was sampled from a human donor with alopecia areata. The V call is TRBV20-1, the J call TRBJ2-3; D uncertain. Material for sequencing was NKG2D-low CD8+ T cells sorted from blood. CDR3 in amino acids: CSAEEDTQYF. CDR3 DNA sequence: TGCAGTGCTGAGGAAGATACGCAGTATTTT.